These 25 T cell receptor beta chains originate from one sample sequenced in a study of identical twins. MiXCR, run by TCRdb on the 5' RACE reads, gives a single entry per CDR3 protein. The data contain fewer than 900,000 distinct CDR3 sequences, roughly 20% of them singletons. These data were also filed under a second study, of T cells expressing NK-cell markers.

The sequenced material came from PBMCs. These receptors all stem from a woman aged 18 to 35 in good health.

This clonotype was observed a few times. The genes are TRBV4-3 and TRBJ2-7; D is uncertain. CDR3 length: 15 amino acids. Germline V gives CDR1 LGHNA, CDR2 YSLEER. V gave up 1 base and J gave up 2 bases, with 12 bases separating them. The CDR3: CASSQVAGGAYEQYF. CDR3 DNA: TGCGCCAGCAGCCAAGTCGCAGGTGGGGCCTACGAGCAGTACTTC.

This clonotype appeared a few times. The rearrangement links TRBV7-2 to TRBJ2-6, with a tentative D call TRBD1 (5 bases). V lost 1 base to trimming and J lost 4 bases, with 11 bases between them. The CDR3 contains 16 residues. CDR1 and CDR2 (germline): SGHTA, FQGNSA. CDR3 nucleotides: TGTGCCAGCAGCTTAGGGGGCGATCGGGGGGCCAACGTCCTGACTTTC. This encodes CASSLGGDRGANVLTF.

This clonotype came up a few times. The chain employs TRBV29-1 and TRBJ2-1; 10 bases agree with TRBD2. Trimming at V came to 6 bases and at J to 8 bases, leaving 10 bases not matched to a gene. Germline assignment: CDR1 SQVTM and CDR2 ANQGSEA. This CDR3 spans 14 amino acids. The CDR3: CSVAERGGRDEQFF. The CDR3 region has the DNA TGCAGCGTGGCAGAGCGGGGGGGCCGAGATGAGCAGTTCTTC.

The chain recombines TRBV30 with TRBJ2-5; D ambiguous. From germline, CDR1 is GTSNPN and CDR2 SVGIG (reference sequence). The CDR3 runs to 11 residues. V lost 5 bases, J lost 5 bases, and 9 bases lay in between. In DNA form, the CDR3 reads TGTGCCTGGTCCGGTTGGGAGACCCAGTACTTC. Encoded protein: CAWSGWETQYF.

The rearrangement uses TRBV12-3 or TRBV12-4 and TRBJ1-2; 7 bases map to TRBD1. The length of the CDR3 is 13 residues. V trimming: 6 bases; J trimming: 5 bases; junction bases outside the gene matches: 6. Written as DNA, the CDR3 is TGTGCCAGCAGCGTTGACAGGGTATATGGCTACACCTTC. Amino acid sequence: CASSVDRVYGYTF.

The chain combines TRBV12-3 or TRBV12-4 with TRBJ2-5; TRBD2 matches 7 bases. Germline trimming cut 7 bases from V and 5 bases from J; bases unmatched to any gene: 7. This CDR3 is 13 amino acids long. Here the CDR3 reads CASKTGLTETQYF. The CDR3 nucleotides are TGTGCCAGCAAGACGGGACTAACCGAGACCCAGTACTTC.

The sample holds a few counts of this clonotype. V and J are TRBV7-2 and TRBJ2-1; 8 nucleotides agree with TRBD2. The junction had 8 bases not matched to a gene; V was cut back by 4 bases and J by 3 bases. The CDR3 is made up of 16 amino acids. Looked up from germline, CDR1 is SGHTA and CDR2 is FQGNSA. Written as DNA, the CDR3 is TGTGCCAGCAGCTCCTCCCCAACTAGCGGCTACAATGAGCAGTTCTTC. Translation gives CASSSSPTSGYNEQFF. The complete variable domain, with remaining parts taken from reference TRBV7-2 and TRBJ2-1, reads GAGVSQSPSNKVTEKGKDVELRCDPISGHTALYWYRQSLGQGLEFLIYFQGNSAPDKSGLPSDRFSAERTGGSVSTLTIQRTQQEDSAVYLCASSSSPTSGYNEQFFGPGTRLTVL.

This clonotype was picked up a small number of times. This chain's CDR3 is CASSLRQATNEKLFF. The DNA of the CDR3 is TGTGCCAGCAGTTTAAGACAGGCCACTAATGAAAAACTGTTTTTT. This chain joins TRBV27 and TRBJ1-4; the D gene is possibly TRBD1 (6 bases). Trimming shortened V by 2 bases and J by 2 bases, and 9 bases separated the two germline ends. The CDR3 has 15 amino acids. CDR1 is MNHEY, CDR2 SMNVEV, per germline (reference sequence).

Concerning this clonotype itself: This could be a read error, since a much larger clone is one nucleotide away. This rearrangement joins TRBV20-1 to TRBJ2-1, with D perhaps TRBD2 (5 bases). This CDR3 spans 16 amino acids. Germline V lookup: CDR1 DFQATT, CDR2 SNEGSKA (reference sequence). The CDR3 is CCARAPLAGWNNEQFF. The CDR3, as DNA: TGCTGTGCTAGAGCCCCTCTGGCGGGTTGGAACAATGAGCAGTTCTTC.

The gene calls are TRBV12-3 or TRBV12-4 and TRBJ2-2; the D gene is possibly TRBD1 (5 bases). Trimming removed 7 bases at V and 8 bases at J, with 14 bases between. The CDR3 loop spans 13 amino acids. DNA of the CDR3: TGTGCCAGCAACCCGACAGCGACTGGGGAGCTGTTTTTT. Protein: CASNPTATGELFF.

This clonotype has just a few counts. CDR3 protein: CASSEISNQPQHF. The CDR3 coding sequence is TGTGCCAGCAGTGAGATTAGCAATCAGCCCCAGCATTTT. The rearrangement links TRBV6-1 to TRBJ1-5; D unresolved. Germline values: CDR1 MNHNS, CDR2 SASEGT. The CDR3 has 13 amino acids. Trimming took 3 bases from V and 0 from J, leaving 3 bases between them.

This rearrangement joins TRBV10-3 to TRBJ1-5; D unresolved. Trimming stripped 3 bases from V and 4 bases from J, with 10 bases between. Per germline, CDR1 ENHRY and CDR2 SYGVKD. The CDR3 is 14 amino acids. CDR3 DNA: TGTGCCATCAGTGATGGAAGTCGGAATCAGCCCCAGCATTTT. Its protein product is CAISDGSRNQPQHF.

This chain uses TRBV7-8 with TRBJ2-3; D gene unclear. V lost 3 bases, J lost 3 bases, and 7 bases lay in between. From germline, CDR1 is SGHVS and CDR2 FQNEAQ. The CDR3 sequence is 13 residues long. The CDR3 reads CASSFVGTDTQYF. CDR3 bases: TGTGCCAGCAGCTTTGTAGGGACAGATACGCAGTATTTT.

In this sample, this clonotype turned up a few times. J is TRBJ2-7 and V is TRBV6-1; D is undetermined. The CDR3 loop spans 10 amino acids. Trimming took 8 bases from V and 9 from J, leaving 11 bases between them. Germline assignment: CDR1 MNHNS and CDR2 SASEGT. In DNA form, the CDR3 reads TGTGCCAGCTCCCGCCTCGGGCAGTACTTC. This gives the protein CASSRLGQYF.

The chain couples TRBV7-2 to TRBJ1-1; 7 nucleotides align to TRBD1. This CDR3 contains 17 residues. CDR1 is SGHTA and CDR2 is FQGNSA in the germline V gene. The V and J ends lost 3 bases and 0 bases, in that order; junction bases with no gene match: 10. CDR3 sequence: CASSFPRQGRVNTEAFF. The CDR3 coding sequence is TGTGCCAGCAGCTTTCCCCGACAGGGACGGGTGAACACTGAAGCTTTCTTT.

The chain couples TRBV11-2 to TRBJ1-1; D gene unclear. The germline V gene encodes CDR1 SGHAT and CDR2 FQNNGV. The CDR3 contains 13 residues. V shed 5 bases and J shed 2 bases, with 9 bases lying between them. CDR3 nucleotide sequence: TGTGCCAGCAGCCTGTATACTAACACTGAAGCTTTCTTT. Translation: CASSLYTNTEAFF.

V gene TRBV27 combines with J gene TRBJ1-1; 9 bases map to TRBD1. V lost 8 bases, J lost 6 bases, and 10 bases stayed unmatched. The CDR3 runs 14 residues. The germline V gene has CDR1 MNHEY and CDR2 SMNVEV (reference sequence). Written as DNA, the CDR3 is TGTGCCAGCTCCATGGACAGGGGTGGCGCTGAAGCTTTCTTT. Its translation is CASSMDRGGAEAFF.

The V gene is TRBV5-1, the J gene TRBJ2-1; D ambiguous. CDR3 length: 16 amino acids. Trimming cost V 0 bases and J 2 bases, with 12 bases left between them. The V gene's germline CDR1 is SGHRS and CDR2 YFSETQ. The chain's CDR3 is CASSLGLGIPYNEQFF. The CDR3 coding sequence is TGCGCCAGCAGCTTGGGACTGGGGATTCCCTACAATGAGCAGTTCTTC.

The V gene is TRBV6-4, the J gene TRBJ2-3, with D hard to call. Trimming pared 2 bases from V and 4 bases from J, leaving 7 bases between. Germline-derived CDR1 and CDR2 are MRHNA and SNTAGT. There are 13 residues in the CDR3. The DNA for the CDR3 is TGTGCCAGCAGTGACAGGTTGGCAGATACGCAGTATTTT. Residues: CASSDRLADTQYF.

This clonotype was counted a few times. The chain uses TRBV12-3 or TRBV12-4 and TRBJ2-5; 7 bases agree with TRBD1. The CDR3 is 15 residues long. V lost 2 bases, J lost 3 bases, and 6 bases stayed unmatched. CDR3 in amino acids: CASSLKKTGEETQYF. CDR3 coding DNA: TGTGCCAGCAGTTTAAAGAAAACAGGGGAAGAGACCCAGTACTTC.

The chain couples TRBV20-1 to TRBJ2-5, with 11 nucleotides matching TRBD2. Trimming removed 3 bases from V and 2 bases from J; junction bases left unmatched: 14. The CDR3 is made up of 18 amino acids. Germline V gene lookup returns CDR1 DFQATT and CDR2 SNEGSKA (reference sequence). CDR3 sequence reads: CSASQLAGGEVWQETQYF. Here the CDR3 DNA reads TGCAGTGCTAGTCAGCTAGCGGGAGGAGAAGTGTGGCAAGAGACCCAGTACTTC.

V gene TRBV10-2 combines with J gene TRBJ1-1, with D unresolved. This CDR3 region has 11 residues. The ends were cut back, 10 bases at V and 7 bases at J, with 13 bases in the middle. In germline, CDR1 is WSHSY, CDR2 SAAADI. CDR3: CATNYGVEAFF. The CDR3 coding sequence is TGCGCCACCAATTACGGGGTTGAAGCTTTCTTT.

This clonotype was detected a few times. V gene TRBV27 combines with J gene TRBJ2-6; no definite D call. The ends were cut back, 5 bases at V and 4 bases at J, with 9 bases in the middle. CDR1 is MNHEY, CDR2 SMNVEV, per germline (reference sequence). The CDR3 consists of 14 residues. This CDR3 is CASSPQKGANVLTF. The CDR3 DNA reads TGTGCCAGCAGTCCTCAGAAGGGGGCCAACGTCCTGACTTTC.

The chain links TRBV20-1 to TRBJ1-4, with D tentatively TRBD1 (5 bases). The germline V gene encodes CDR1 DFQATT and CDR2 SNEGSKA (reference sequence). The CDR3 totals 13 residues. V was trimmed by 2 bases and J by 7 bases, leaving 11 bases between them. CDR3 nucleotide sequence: TGCAGTGCTAGACACTGGGGGTCTGAAAAACTGTTTTTT. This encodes CSARHWGSEKLFF.

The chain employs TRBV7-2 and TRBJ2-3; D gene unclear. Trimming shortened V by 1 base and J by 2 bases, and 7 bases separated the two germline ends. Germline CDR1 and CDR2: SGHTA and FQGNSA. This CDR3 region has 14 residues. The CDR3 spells CASSLEQLTDTQYF. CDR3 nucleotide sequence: TGTGCCAGCAGCTTAGAACAACTCACAGATACGCAGTATTTT.